These 13 T cell receptor beta chains came from one sample sequenced in a study of blood T cell repertoires in COVID-19. Profiling relied on immunoSEQ multiplex PCR, and the TCRdb table lists in-frame clones only, not all of them. The sample carries 35,000 to 45,000 clones, approximately 80% recorded once. Sequenced sample: peripheral blood. The source of these receptors is a man at least 80 years old with acute or convalescent COVID-19.

The rearrangement links TRBV30 to TRBJ1-4; maybe TRBD1 (5 bases). The V end lost 3 bases, the J end lost 6 bases, and 11 bases lay between the germline ends. Germline CDR1 and CDR2: GTSNPN and SVGIG (reference sequence). This CDR3 is 13 amino acids long. The CDR3 DNA is TGTGCCTGGAGCGCAGGGTCTTATGAAAAACTGTTTTTT. Translating gives CAWSAGSYEKLFF.

The V call is TRBV19, the J call TRBJ2-1; D possibly corresponds to TRBD1 (6 bases). The CDR3 loop spans 16 amino acids. Between the trimmed V and J ends, which lost 0 bases and 2 bases, there was a span of 11 bases. Germline values: CDR1 LNHDA, CDR2 SQIVND (reference sequence). The CDR3 coding sequence is TGTGCCAGTAGTATAGAAGCAGGGGCGGCCTACAATGAGCAGTTCTTC. Its protein product is CASSIEAGAAYNEQFF. Based on the CDR3 plus reference TRBV19 and TRBJ2-1, the full variable domain is DGGITQSPKYLFRKEGQNVTLSCEQNLNHDAMYWYRQDPGQGLRLIYYSQIVNDFQKGDIAEGYSVSREKKESFPLTVTSAQKNPTAFYLCASSIEAGAAYNEQFFGPGTRLTVL.

The J gene is TRBJ2-2, the V gene TRBV19; no firm D call. Germline values: CDR1 LNHDA, CDR2 SQIVND (reference sequence). V lost 0 bases and J 6 bases, leaving 8 bases between the germline ends. This CDR3 contains 14 residues. The CDR3 sequence is CASSIDRWSGELFF. As DNA, the CDR3 is TGTGCCAGTAGTATAGATCGGTGGTCCGGGGAGCTGTTTTTT.

The gene calls are TRBV5-1 and TRBJ2-2; 12 nucleotides line up with TRBD2. J gave up 9 bases and V 3 bases, and 15 bases lay outside the gene matches. The CDR3 has 18 amino acids. Germline values: CDR1 SGHRS, CDR2 YFSETQ. CDR3 sequence (DNA): TGCGCCAGCAGCTCAGAGATGTCCGGGACTAGCGGGCACCGGGAGCTGTTTTTT. It specifies CASSSEMSGTSGHRELFF.

This chain connects TRBV9 to TRBJ2-1; 9 bases are a match to TRBD2. The CDR3 spans 15 residues. Germline CDR1 is SGDLS and CDR2 is YYNGEE. The trim removed 0 bases at V and 3 bases at J, leaving 1 base unmatched. CDR3 DNA sequence: TGTGCCAGCAGCGTAGCACTAGCGGGCTACAATGAGCAGTTCTTC. Translating gives CASSVALAGYNEQFF. Full variable domain (rest looked up from reference TRBV9 and TRBJ2-1): DSGVTQTPKHLITATGQRVTLRCSPRSGDLSVYWYQQSLDQGLQFLIQYYNGEERAKGNILERFSAQQFPDLHSELNLSSLELGDSALYFCASSVALAGYNEQFFGPGTRLTVL.

The chain is built from TRBV9 and TRBJ2-5; TRBD2 is a possible D gene (5 bases). The CDR3 loop spans 15 amino acids. Looked up from germline, CDR1 is SGDLS and CDR2 is YYNGEE. V lost 0 bases, J lost 2 bases, and 11 bases lay in between. The CDR3 nucleotides read TGTGCCAGCAGCGTAGGGGGAGTCCTTCAAGAGACCCAGTACTTC. Amino acids: CASSVGGVLQETQYF.

The chain carries TRBV3-1 (or the pseudogene TRBV3-2) and TRBJ2-1; D is possibly TRBD2 (6 bases). CDR1 and CDR2 (germline): LGHDT, YNNKEL (reference sequence). V was trimmed by 1 base and J by 0 bases, leaving 10 bases between them. This CDR3 comprises 16 residues. The CDR3 spells CASSQVGRGSYNEQFF. Written as DNA, the CDR3 is TGTGCCAGCAGCCAAGTAGGGCGGGGCTCCTACAATGAGCAGTTCTTC.

V gene TRBV28 combines with J gene TRBJ1-6; 7 bases fit TRBD1. The CDR3 totals 17 residues. V lost 4 bases and J lost 1; bases outside the gene matches: 7. Germline-derived CDR1 and CDR2 are MDHEN and SYDVKM. CDR3 amino acids: CASSSIGGASYNSPLHF. CDR3 DNA sequence: TGTGCCAGCAGTTCCATAGGGGGCGCTTCCTATAATTCACCCCTCCACTTT.

The chain links TRBV7-2 to TRBJ2-7; D is possibly TRBD2 (5 bases). This CDR3 has 13 amino acids. Germline V gives CDR1 SGHTA, CDR2 FQGNSA. V dropped 6 bases and J dropped 0 bases, with 9 bases sitting between them. The CDR3 DNA reads TGTGCCAGCAGGGCAGCGGCCTCCTACGAGCAGTACTTC. It translates to CASRAAASYEQYF. Drawing the rest from reference TRBV7-2 and TRBJ2-7, the complete variable domain is GAGVSQSPSNKVTEKGKDVELRCDPISGHTALYWYRQSLGQGLEFLIYFQGNSAPDKSGLPSDRFSAERTGGSVSTLTIQRTQQEDSAVYLCASRAAASYEQYFGPGTRLTVT.

The chain carries TRBV28 and TRBJ2-1, with 13 bases aligning to TRBD2. The CDR3 spans 17 residues. Germline CDR1 and CDR2: MDHEN and SYDVKM. Trimming at V came to 3 bases and at J to 7 bases, leaving 9 bases not matched to a gene. The CDR3 coding sequence is TGTGCCAGCAGTTTGTCCCCGCGGACTAGCGGGAGTAATGAGCAGTTCTTC. Protein sequence: CASSLSPRTSGSNEQFF.

The V call is TRBV4-3, the J call TRBJ1-6, with no clear D. Germline V gene lookup returns CDR1 LGHNA and CDR2 YSLEER. The CDR3 sequence is 16 residues long. V shed 0 bases and J shed 3 bases, with 9 bases lying between them. The CDR3 here is CASSQEARSYNSPLHF. In DNA form, the CDR3 reads TGCGCCAGCAGCCAAGAAGCCCGAAGCTATAATTCACCCCTCCACTTT.

The rearrangement uses TRBV4-1 and TRBJ2-7, with 10 bases lining up with TRBD2. This CDR3 has 18 residues. Trimming at V came to 4 bases and at J to 1 base, leaving 13 bases not matched to a gene. Germline-derived CDR1 and CDR2 are MGHRA and YSYEKL. The CDR3 sequence is CASSRWVAGGSSSYEQYF. DNA for the CDR3: TGCGCCAGCAGCCGTTGGGTAGCGGGAGGTTCTTCTTCCTACGAGCAGTACTTC.

V and J are TRBV19 and TRBJ1-2, with TRBD1 matching 7 bases. The J segment lost 4 bases and the V segment lost 6 bases, leaving 11 bases of the junction unmatched. CDR1 LNHDA and CDR2 SQIVND come from the germline V gene (reference sequence). There are 15 residues in the CDR3. The CDR3 protein is CASRPVTGAPYGYTF. CDR3 nucleotide sequence: TGTGCCAGTAGGCCCGTTACAGGGGCGCCCTATGGCTACACCTTC.